One and the same sample provided the 9 T cell receptor beta chains below, sequenced in a study of glioma-infiltrating T cells after dendritic cell vaccination. Assay: immunoSEQ multiplex PCR; the TCRdb copy retains only in-frame clones and omits some. The table records just under 85,000 clones, roughly 90% of them present only once. The sequencing used blood, collected before dendritic cell vaccination. These receptors all come from a human donor with glioblastoma.

J is TRBJ2-3 and V is TRBV30, with a tentative D call TRBD1 (5 bases). Trimming took 0 bases from V and 10 from J, leaving 11 bases between them. The CDR3 spans 12 residues. Germline CDR1 and CDR2: GTSNPN and SVGIG (reference sequence). Here the CDR3 DNA reads TGTGCCTGGAGTGTGCAGGGTAGGGCGCAGTATTTT. This encodes CAWSVQGRAQYF.

The chain joins TRBV5-4 to TRBJ2-2; TRBD2 aligns across 13 bases. Germline V gene sequence: CDR1 SGHNT, CDR2 YYREEE (reference sequence). The CDR3 is made up of 16 amino acids. V shed 5 bases and J 6 bases; nucleotides not matched to a gene: 7. Written as DNA, the CDR3 is TGTGCCAGCAGGACCGGGACTAGCGGGATACCCGGGGAGCTGTTTTTT. Protein: CASRTGTSGIPGELFF.

The V gene is TRBV2, the J gene TRBJ2-7; 11 bases are a match to TRBD1. Germline-derived CDR1 and CDR2 are SNHLY and FYNNEI. The CDR3 runs 16 residues. Trimming removed 5 bases from V and 5 bases from J; junction bases left unmatched: 11. CDR3 in amino acids: CASSYLPGQGDHEQYF. The DNA of the CDR3 is TGTGCCAGCAGTTACCTCCCGGGACAGGGGGATCACGAGCAGTACTTC.

This clone has a single count. The gene calls are TRBV5-6 and TRBJ2-5; 7 positions agree with TRBD2. CDR3 length: 12 amino acids. The germline V gene has CDR1 SGHDT and CDR2 YYEEEE. J was trimmed by 4 bases and V by 5 bases; bases with no gene match: 2. CDR3 residues: CASRSSGETQYF. For the CDR3, the DNA is TGTGCCAGCAGGTCTAGCGGAGAGACCCAGTACTTC.

This sequence joins TRBV6-5 and TRBJ1-1; 8 bases are a match to TRBD1. After removal of 6 bases from V and 5 bases from J, the junction contained 5 bases not matched to a gene. The CDR3 sequence is 13 residues long. The V gene's germline CDR1 is MNHEY and CDR2 SVGAGI. CDR3 DNA: TGTGCCAGCAGGTACAGGGGGGGGACTGAAGCTTTCTTT. Amino acid sequence: CASRYRGGTEAFF.

The CDR3 loop reads CASSATGNRGYEQYF. The DNA of the CDR3 is TGTGCCAGCAGTGCGACGGGGAACAGGGGGTACGAGCAGTACTTC. The V gene is TRBV2, the J gene TRBJ2-7, with 8 bases fitting TRBD1. Germline values: CDR1 SNHLY, CDR2 FYNNEI. Trimming removed 4 bases from V and 4 bases from J; junction bases left unmatched: 9. The CDR3 is 15 residues long.

V is TRBV9 and J is TRBJ2-1; 8 nucleotides line up with TRBD1. J lost 0 bases, V lost 3 bases, and 2 bases had no gene match. The CDR3 has 15 amino acids. The germline CDR1 and CDR2 sequences are SGDLS and YYNGEE. CDR3 in amino acids: CASSGGQGSYNEQFF. DNA for the CDR3: TGTGCCAGCAGCGGCGGACAGGGCTCCTACAATGAGCAGTTCTTC.

The chain recombines TRBV19 with TRBJ1-5; weak D call: TRBD1 (6 bases). V shed 3 bases and J shed 7 bases, with 16 bases lying between them. Germline V gene lookup returns CDR1 LNHDA and CDR2 SQIVND (reference sequence). The CDR3 consists of 15 residues. CDR3 sequence reads: CASSMGTGIRQPQHF. The CDR3 region has the DNA TGTGCCAGTAGTATGGGCACAGGGATACGGCAGCCCCAGCATTTT. Complete variable domain (other parts from reference TRBV19 and TRBJ1-5): DGGITQSPKYLFRKEGQNVTLSCEQNLNHDAMYWYRQDPGQGLRLIYYSQIVNDFQKGDIAEGYSVSREKKESFPLTVTSAQKNPTAFYLCASSMGTGIRQPQHFGDGTRLSIL.

The rearrangement joins TRBV11-3 to TRBJ2-3, with TRBD2 as a possible D gene (6 bases). This CDR3 contains 15 residues. The V gene's germline CDR1 is SGHNT and CDR2 YENEEA. Between the trimmed V and J ends, which lost 3 bases and 4 bases, there was a span of 14 bases. CDR3 region: CASSLSGASADTQYF. CDR3 coding DNA: TGTGCCAGCAGCTTGTCGGGAGCATCGGCAGATACGCAGTATTTT. Based on the CDR3 plus reference TRBV11-3 and TRBJ2-3, the full variable domain is EAGVVQSPRYKIIEKKQPVAFWCNPISGHNTLYWYLQNLGQGPELLIRYENEEAVDDSQLPKDRFSAERLKGVDSTLKIQPAELGDSAVYLCASSLSGASADTQYFGPGTRLTVL.